Below are 31 T cell receptor beta chains sequenced from a single sample in a study of vaccination effects on CD4 cells after COVID-19. Following 10 days of culture, CD4+ T cells were isolated. All participants had two doses of either the BNT162b2 or mRNA-1273 vaccine. For these receptors, no antigen is known. TCRdb's copy holds only in-frame clones and misses some; the assay was immunoSEQ multiplex PCR. The sample yields some 66,000 clones, under 80% seen once. The material was CD4+ T cells from PBMCs cultured without peptide, obtained after COVID-19 vaccination. All receptors derive from a human donor who received a COVID-19 vaccine.

The V call is TRBV5-1, the J call TRBJ2-3, with 7 nucleotides matching TRBD2. This CDR3 is 15 amino acids long. CDR1 and CDR2 from the germline V gene are SGHRS and YFSETQ. After removal of 4 bases from V and 2 bases from J, the junction contained 7 bases not matched to a gene. CDR3 loop: CASSPGGSSTDTQYF. The CDR3, as DNA: TGCGCCAGCAGCCCCGGGGGGTCTTCCACAGATACGCAGTATTTT.

The V and J genes are TRBV18 and TRBJ2-2; D gene ambiguous. The ends were cut back, 2 bases at V and 0 bases at J, with 7 bases in the middle. The CDR3 runs to 15 residues. Germline V gene data show CDR1 as KGHSH and CDR2 as LQKENI. The CDR3 sequence is CASSPVSPNTGELFF. Here the CDR3 DNA reads TGTGCCAGCTCACCAGTATCCCCGAACACCGGGGAGCTGTTTTTT. Variable domain in full (rest from reference TRBV18 and TRBJ2-2): NAGVMQNPRHLVRRRGQEARLRCSPMKGHSHVYWYRQLPEEGLKFMVYLQKENIIDESGMPKERFSAEFPKEGPSILRIQQVVRGDSAAYFCASSPVSPNTGELFFGEGSRLTVL.

V is TRBV4-3 and J is TRBJ2-3, with D unresolved. V lost 1 base to trimming and J lost 1 base, with 9 bases between them. Germline lookup yields CDR1 LGHNA and CDR2 YSLEER. The CDR3 is 15 residues long. The CDR3 DNA is TGCGCCAGCAGCCAAGGGTACGGTGGCACAGATACGCAGTATTTT. It is translated as CASSQGYGGTDTQYF.

This clone appeared once. The chain employs TRBV24-1 and TRBJ1-5; D gene ambiguous. V lost 5 bases, J lost 4 bases, and 8 bases lay in between. This CDR3 has 13 amino acids. The germline V gene has CDR1 KGHDR and CDR2 SFDVKD. CDR3 protein: CATSGTVNQPQHF. DNA for the CDR3: TGTGCCACCAGTGGGACTGTAAATCAGCCCCAGCATTTT.

V is TRBV18 and J is TRBJ1-2, with D perhaps TRBD1 (5 bases). CDR3 length: 13 residues. The germline V gene encodes CDR1 KGHSH and CDR2 LQKENI. The V end lost 6 bases, the J end lost 8 bases, and 16 bases lay between the germline ends. The CDR3 spells CASSGSRAAGYTF. CDR3 coding DNA: TGTGCCAGCTCGGGCAGCAGGGCGGCGGGCTACACCTTC.

This chain joins TRBV24-1 and TRBJ2-5; 7 nucleotides match TRBD1. CDR3 length equals 17 residues. Germline V gene lookup returns CDR1 KGHDR and CDR2 SFDVKD. Unmatched junction bases numbered 8, after V lost 0 bases and J lost 2 bases. The DNA for the CDR3 is TGTGCCACCAGTGATTTGGGTGGGACAGCGAAACAAGAGACCCAGTACTTC. This gives the protein CATSDLGGTAKQETQYF.

The chain links TRBV24-1 to TRBJ1-2; the D is unclear. Trimming shortened V by 2 bases and J by 9 bases, and 15 bases separated the two germline ends. The CDR3 length is 14 residues. From germline, CDR1 is KGHDR and CDR2 SFDVKD. Written as DNA, the CDR3 is TGTGCCACCAGTGATTCGGTCAGCCGCCCGCGCTACACCTTC. Residues: CATSDSVSRPRYTF.

The chain joins TRBV5-1 to TRBJ1-5; D gene ambiguous. The CDR3 is 13 amino acids. The V end was cut by 2 bases, the J end by 4 bases, with 7 bases between. CDR1 is SGHRS and CDR2 is YFSETQ in the germline V gene. The CDR3 reads CASSLDWNQPQHF. The CDR3 DNA sequence: TGCGCCAGCAGCTTAGACTGGAATCAGCCCCAGCATTTT.

The CDR3 loop is CAWRLNEKLFF. The CDR3 DNA is TGTGCCTGGAGACTTAATGAAAAACTGTTTTTT. The gene calls are TRBV30 and TRBJ1-4; no clear D. V was pared by 3 bases and J by 4 bases, with 3 bases between. CDR3 size: 11 residues. Germline assignment: CDR1 GTSNPN and CDR2 SVGIG (reference sequence).

V and J are TRBV30 and TRBJ2-6; TRBD1 agrees at 12 bases. V lost 5 bases and J lost 3; bases outside the gene matches: 5. CDR1 and CDR2 from the germline V gene are GTSNPN and SVGIG (reference sequence). CDR3 length: 16 amino acids. DNA for the CDR3: TGTGCCTGGTACCGGGACAGGGGGCTTGGGGCCAACGTCCTGACTTTC. Translating it yields CAWYRDRGLGANVLTF.

Details on this clone: Other DNA sequences in this sample translate to the same CDR3. The chain has TRBV7-2 and TRBJ1-5; D is ambiguous. The CDR3 is 13 amino acids. CDR1 and CDR2 from the germline V gene are SGHTA and FQGNSA. V dropped 1 base and J dropped 1 base, with 2 bases sitting between them. The DNA of the CDR3 is TGTGCCAGCAGCTTAGTGAGCAATCAGCCCCAGCATTTT. Translated, it gives CASSLVSNQPQHF.

This clone was counted a single time. The rearrangement uses TRBV11-2 and TRBJ1-6; no clear D. CDR3 size: 15 residues. V was shortened by 2 bases and J by 7 bases, with 12 bases between the two germline ends. The V gene's germline CDR1 is SGHAT and CDR2 FQNNGV. The CDR3 sequence is CASSLRSLGNSPLHF. CDR3 DNA sequence: TGTGCCAGCAGCTTAAGATCCCTAGGGAATTCACCCCTCCACTTT.

The J gene is TRBJ2-2, the V gene TRBV7-2; D call uncertain. The V and J ends lost 1 base and 4 bases respectively, with 7 bases between them. CDR3 size: 14 residues. Germline CDR1 and CDR2: SGHTA and FQGNSA. CDR3 nucleotide sequence: TGTGCCAGCAGCTTAGGGGTGGTCACCGGGGAGCTGTTTTTT. This encodes CASSLGVVTGELFF.

The genes are TRBV29-1 and TRBJ1-1; TRBD1 aligns across 9 bases. Germline trimming cut 8 bases from V and 3 bases from J; bases unmatched to any gene: 7. The CDR3 consists of 13 residues. CDR1 and CDR2 (germline): SQVTM, ANQGSEA. In DNA form, the CDR3 reads TGCAGCTCGTGGGACAGGGCTTACACTGAAGCTTTCTTT. Encoded protein: CSSWDRAYTEAFF.

V and J are TRBV20-1 and TRBJ2-3; D is perhaps TRBD1 (5 bases). Germline V CDR1 and CDR2: DFQATT, SNEGSKA (reference sequence). The CDR3 runs to 14 residues. Between the trimmed V and J ends, which lost 3 bases and 5 bases, there was a span of 15 bases. The CDR3 loop is CSASRQGMGDTQYF. DNA of the CDR3: TGCAGTGCTAGTCGGCAGGGCATGGGAGATACGCAGTATTTT.

This rearrangement joins TRBV7-2 to TRBJ1-4; 11 bases map to TRBD1. The germline gives CDR1 SGHTA, CDR2 FQGNSA. CDR3 size: 15 residues. With V trimmed by 3 bases and J by 8 bases, 5 bases remained unmatched. The CDR3 nucleotides read TGTGCCAGCAGCTTGGACAGGGGGCCAGGAGAAAAACTGTTTTTT. Translation gives CASSLDRGPGEKLFF.

This clone was picked up a small number of times. The chain recombines TRBV15 with TRBJ2-7; D is unresolved. The germline V gene encodes CDR1 LNHNV and CDR2 YYDKDF (reference sequence). V lost 8 bases, J lost 2 bases, and 13 bases lay in between. The CDR3 contains 13 residues. The CDR3 region has the DNA TGTGCCACCGGAAACATAGATACCTACGAGCAGTACGTC. Translation gives CATGNIDTYEQYV.

Worth noting for this clone: Other DNA sequences of this sample code for an identical CDR3. The chain carries TRBV18 and TRBJ2-7, with D hard to call. Germline CDR1 reads KGHSH; CDR2 reads LQKENI. This CDR3 has 13 residues. V lost 2 bases and J 3 bases, leaving 8 bases between the germline ends. Here the CDR3 reads CASSPGQDYEQYV. The CDR3 DNA reads TGTGCCAGCTCACCAGGGCAGGACTACGAGCAGTACGTC.

The V and J genes are TRBV30 and TRBJ2-2, with 9 positions matching TRBD1. V lost 3 bases, J lost 2 bases, and 4 bases stayed unmatched. This CDR3 has 15 residues. Germline V CDR1 and CDR2: GTSNPN, SVGIG (reference sequence). CDR3 region: CAWSAGQGNTGELFF. The CDR3 DNA follows: TGTGCCTGGAGCGCGGGACAGGGTAACACCGGGGAGCTGTTTTTT.

The chain links TRBV25-1 to TRBJ2-5; D is unclear. CDR3 size: 14 residues. Trimming took 5 bases from V and 2 from J, leaving 12 bases between them. Germline V CDR1 and CDR2: MGHDK, SYGVNS. As DNA, the CDR3 is TGTGCCAGCAGTAGGGTGGGGTGGCAAGAGACCCAGTACTTC. Protein sequence: CASSRVGWQETQYF.

This clone has a single count. The chain joins TRBV6-5 to TRBJ2-7; 9 bases are shared with TRBD1. The CDR3 runs 15 residues. Germline loops: CDR1 MNHEY, CDR2 SVGAGI. Trimming at V came to 4 bases and at J to 4 bases, leaving 8 bases not matched to a gene. CDR3 in amino acids: CASSSPRTGEYEQYV. The CDR3 DNA is TGTGCCAGCAGTTCCCCACGGACAGGGGAATACGAGCAGTACGTC.

The chain combines TRBV9 with TRBJ2-1, with D perhaps matching TRBD2 (6 bases). Germline values: CDR1 SGDLS, CDR2 YYNGEE. The CDR3 sequence is 15 residues long. V was trimmed by 0 bases and J by 2 bases, leaving 9 bases between them. CDR3 bases: TGTGCCAGCAGCGTAGGTCGGGGGACCTACAATGAGCAGTTCTTC. This gives the protein CASSVGRGTYNEQFF.

The rearrangement joins TRBV6-5 to TRBJ1-2; maybe TRBD1 (6 bases). Trimming took off 6 bases at V and 0 bases at J, with 14 bases between the two ends. The CDR3 covers 15 residues. Germline CDR1 is MNHEY and CDR2 is SVGAGI. CDR3 sequence (DNA): TGTGCCAGCAGCAGAGGACAGTTAACTAACTATGGCTACACCTTC. Amino acids: CASSRGQLTNYGYTF.

The chain carries TRBV5-6 and TRBJ2-7; tentatively, D is TRBD1 or TRBD2 (5 bases each). CDR1 is SGHDT, CDR2 YYEEEE, per germline. V was cut by 1 base and J by 4 bases, with 18 bases left in between. The CDR3 loop spans 16 amino acids. CDR3 coding DNA: TGTGCCAGCAGCTTGCGCCGGGACCTAGGAAGATACGAGCAGTACGTC. Residues: CASSLRRDLGRYEQYV.

This rearrangement joins TRBV5-4 to TRBJ2-2; D perhaps matches TRBD1 (6 bases). The germline V gene encodes CDR1 SGHNT and CDR2 YYREEE (reference sequence). V was shortened by 4 bases and J by 0 bases, with 13 bases between the two germline ends. This CDR3 comprises 16 residues. CDR3 bases: TGTGCCAGCAGCCGAGCCGGGACACCGAACACCGGGGAGCTGTTTTTT. It yields the protein CASSRAGTPNTGELFF.

This chain joins TRBV5-5 and TRBJ2-3; D is ambiguous. Germline V lookup: CDR1 SGHKS, CDR2 YYEKEE (reference sequence). Trimming took 1 base from V and 3 from J, leaving 12 bases between them. The CDR3 covers 15 residues. The CDR3 loop is CASSLRPPRTDTQYF. CDR3 DNA: TGTGCCAGCAGCTTGCGGCCCCCCCGAACAGATACGCAGTATTTT. Complete variable domain (other parts from reference TRBV5-5 and TRBJ2-3): DAGVTQSPTHLIKTRGQQVTLRCSPISGHKSVSWYQQVLGQGPQFIFQYYEKEERGRGNFPDRFSARQFPNYSSELNVNALLLGDSALYLCASSLRPPRTDTQYFGPGTRLTVL.

V is TRBV6-2 or TRBV6-3 and J is TRBJ1-2; the D is unclear. Germline V lookup: CDR1 MNHEY, CDR2 SVGEGT. The CDR3 has 13 residues. The V end was cut by 4 bases, the J end by 4 bases, with 10 bases between. CDR3 in amino acids: CASSFRVPYGYTF. In DNA, the CDR3 is TGTGCCAGCAGTTTCCGGGTACCCTATGGCTACACCTTC.

The J gene is TRBJ1-5, the V gene TRBV28; 7 nucleotides match TRBD1. This CDR3 region has 16 residues. Losses at the gene ends were 5 bases for V and 4 bases for J; bases not matched to a gene: 11. The germline gives CDR1 MDHEN, CDR2 SYDVKM. CDR3 nucleotide sequence: TGTGCCAGCAGTGCAGCCCGCAGGGGGGCAAATCAGCCCCAGCATTTT. Residues: CASSAARRGANQPQHF. Together with reference TRBV28 and TRBJ1-5, the CDR3 gives the full variable domain: DVKVTQSSRYLVKRTGEKVFLECVQDMDHENMFWYRQDPGLGLRLIYFSYDVKMKEKGDIPEGYSVSREKKERFSLILESASTNQTSMYLCASSAARRGANQPQHFGDGTRLSIL.

The genes are TRBV5-1 and TRBJ2-2; the match to TRBD2 covers 7 bases. The trim removed 7 bases at V and 1 base at J, leaving 7 bases unmatched. The germline V gene has CDR1 SGHRS and CDR2 YFSETQ. This CDR3 contains 15 residues. CDR3 amino acids: CASRPSGGNTGELFF. The CDR3, as DNA: TGCGCCAGCCGGCCTAGCGGAGGGAACACCGGGGAGCTGTTTTTT.

J is TRBJ2-5 and V is TRBV4-3; D may be TRBD1 or TRBD2 (6 bases each). The germline V gene has CDR1 LGHNA and CDR2 YSLEER. Deletions cut 3 bases from V and 3 bases from J, with 14 bases between. The CDR3 length is 15 residues. CDR3 amino acids: CASSQEGHKKETQYF. The CDR3, as DNA: TGCGCCAGCAGCCAGGAGGGACACAAAAAAGAGACCCAGTACTTC.

V usage is TRBV5-5 and J usage is TRBJ1-6, with TRBD1 matching 12 bases. The germline V gene has CDR1 SGHKS and CDR2 YYEKEE (reference sequence). V shed 4 bases and J 9 bases; nucleotides not matched to a gene: 8. The CDR3 consists of 16 residues. The CDR3 DNA follows: TGTGCCAGCAGCAAAACGGGGACAGGGGGCGTTTCACCCCTCCACTTT. This translates into CASSKTGTGGVSPLHF.